This T cell receptor (beta chain) came from a study of blood T cell repertoires in COVID-19. Sequencing used immunoSEQ multiplex PCR; TCRdb keeps in-frame clones, though not all of them. The sample consists of 100,000 to 120,000 clones, nearly 90% of them appearing once. Trimming cost V 0 bases and J 0 bases; bases outside gene matches: 11. The CDR3 consists of 19 residues. Germline V gives CDR1 LGHDT, CDR2 YNNKEL (reference sequence). Sequenced input: peripheral blood. This receptor was taken from a woman in her 70s who had recovered from COVID-19. The chain joins TRBV3-1 (or the pseudogene TRBV3-2) to TRBJ2-5; 9 bases match TRBD2. CDR3: CASSQDWASGDSYQETQYF. The DNA of the CDR3 is TGTGCCAGCAGCCAAGATTGGGCTAGCGGGGACTCGTACCAAGAGACCCAGTACTTC.